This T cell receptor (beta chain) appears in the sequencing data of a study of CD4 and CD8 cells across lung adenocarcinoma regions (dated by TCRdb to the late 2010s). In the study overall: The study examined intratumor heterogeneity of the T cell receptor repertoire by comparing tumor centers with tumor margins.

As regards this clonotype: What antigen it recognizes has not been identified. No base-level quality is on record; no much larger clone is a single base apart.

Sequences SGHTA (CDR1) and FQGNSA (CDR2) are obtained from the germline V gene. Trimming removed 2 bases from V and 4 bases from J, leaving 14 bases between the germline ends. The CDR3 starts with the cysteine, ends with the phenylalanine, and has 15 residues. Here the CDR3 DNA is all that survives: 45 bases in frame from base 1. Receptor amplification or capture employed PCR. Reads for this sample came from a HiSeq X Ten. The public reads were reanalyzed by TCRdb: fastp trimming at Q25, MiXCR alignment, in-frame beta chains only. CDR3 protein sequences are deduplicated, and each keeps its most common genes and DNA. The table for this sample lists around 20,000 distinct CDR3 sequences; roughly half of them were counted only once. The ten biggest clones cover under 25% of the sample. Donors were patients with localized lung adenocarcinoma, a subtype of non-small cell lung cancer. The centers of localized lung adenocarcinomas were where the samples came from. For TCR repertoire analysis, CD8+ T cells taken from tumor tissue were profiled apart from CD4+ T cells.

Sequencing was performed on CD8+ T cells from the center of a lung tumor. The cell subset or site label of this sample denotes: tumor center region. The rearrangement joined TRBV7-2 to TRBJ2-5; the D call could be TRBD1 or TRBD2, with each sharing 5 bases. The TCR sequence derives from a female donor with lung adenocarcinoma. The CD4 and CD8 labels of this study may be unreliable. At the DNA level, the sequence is TGTGCCAGCAGCTTACAGGGCGGCGGAGGAGAGACCCAGTACTTC. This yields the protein CASSLQGGGGETQYF.